These T cell receptor beta chains were read from a single sample in a study of lymphopenia after photon versus proton radiotherapy. Produced via immunoSEQ multiplex PCR; TCRdb's table is partial and in-frame only. The sample holds about 18,000 clones, 92% seen once. The sample was peripheral blood, taken from a patient treated with photon-based radiotherapy. These receptors all stem from a woman aged 35 to 49 with cholangiocarcinoma. Both conserved end residues are part of each CDR3. Each record gives: clone size, D gene, V gene, J gene, CDR3 DNA, CDR3 protein. D genes are given only for firm matches. The size of a clone is reported for some rows only, either as once, few or many, or as a class for expanded clones.

>-|-|TRBV7-9|TRBJ1-1
TGTGCCAGCAGCTTAACTTTAGGGCCAGGCACTGAAGCTTTCTTT
CASSLTLGPGTEAFF
>-|TRBD2|TRBV29-1|TRBJ2-3
TGCAGCGTCAGAGCGGCGGGGGGAGCGACAGATACGCAGTATTTT
CSVRAAGGATDTQYF
>few|-|TRBV5-1|TRBJ1-5
TGCGCCAGCAGCCGCGGGGACCAGACAAATCAGCCCCAGCATTTT
CASSRGDQTNQPQHF
>-|TRBD1|TRBV2|TRBJ2-5
TGTGCCAGCAGTGAAATCCGGGACAGGGAAGAGACCCAGTACTTC
CASSEIRDREETQYF
>-|TRBD1|TRBV6-1|TRBJ1-2
TGTGCCAGCAGTGGGGGACAGGGGGCGCGATTTCATGGCTACACCTTC
CASSGGQGARFHGYTF
>once|-|TRBV4-2|TRBJ1-1
TGTGCCAGCAGCCAACCACACACAGGTATGACTGAAGCTTTCTTT
CASSQPHTGMTEAFF
>-|-|TRBV7-3|TRBJ1-2
TGTGCCAGCAGCCCCACCGGGACGAAGGATGGCTACACCTTC
CASSPTGTKDGYTF
>-|-|TRBV11-1|TRBJ2-7
TGTGCCAGCAGCCCGGTCGGAACTAGGTCCTACGAGCAGTACTTC
CASSPVGTRSYEQYF
>-|-|TRBV5-6|TRBJ1-6
TGTGCCAGCAGCTTGCCGGATTCACCCCTCCACTTT
CASSLPDSPLHF
>-|-|TRBV30|TRBJ1-1
TGTGCCTGGAGTGCCCTCGTCGGAGGAACGGTGAACACTGAAGCTTTCTTT
CAWSALVGGTVNTEAFF
>-|-|TRBV25-1|TRBJ2-4
TGTGCCAGCAGCGGACCGGAGGACATTCAGTACTTC
CASSGPEDIQYF
>-|TRBD1|TRBV6-5|TRBJ1-3
TGTGCCAGCAGTTACTCGACAGGGGGCTCTGGAAACACCATATATTTT
CASSYSTGGSGNTIYF
>-|-|TRBV30|TRBJ1-1
TGTGCCTGGAGTGTAGGGGCGGGGAACACTGAAGCTTTCTTT
CAWSVGAGNTEAFF
>-|-|TRBV27|TRBJ1-1
TGTGCCAGCAGTTTATCGTTAAGGGGCACTGAAGCTTTCTTT
CASSLSLRGTEAFF
>-|TRBD1|TRBV29-1|TRBJ1-5
TGCAGCGCTCAGGGGGCACCAAATCAGCCCCAGCATTTT
CSAQGAPNQPQHF
>once|-|TRBV5-4|TRBJ1-1
TGTGCCAGCAGCCAAGATTCGCGAAACACTGAAGCTTTCTTT
CASSQDSRNTEAFF
>-|-|TRBV11-2|TRBJ1-2
TGTGCCAGCAGGGTATGGAATGGAAGTCAGTATGGCTACACCTTC
CASRVWNGSQYGYTF
>-|TRBD2|TRBV6-1|TRBJ2-1
TGTGCCAGCAGGGGACTAGCGGGACACAATGAGCAGTTCTTC
CASRGLAGHNEQFF
>-|TRBD2|TRBV7-2|TRBJ2-5
TGTGCCAGCAGCTTAGAGGGGACTAGCGGGGGAAAGTACGAGACCCAGTACTTC
CASSLEGTSGGKYETQYF